Sequencing of this T cell receptor (beta chain) was carried out in a study of T cell responses to AZD1222 COVID-19 vaccine. Sequenced by immunoSEQ multiplex PCR; TCRdb stores in-frame clones only, minus some. The sample contains nearly 95,000 clones, 75% to 90% of which appear only once. Germline lookup yields CDR1 SNHLY and CDR2 FYNNEI. Trimming pared 7 bases from V and 0 bases from J, leaving 7 bases between. The CDR3 contains 12 residues. This material consisted of peripheral blood, taken 28 days after the second AZD1222 dose. The sequence was obtained from an adult who received the AZD1222 COVID-19 vaccine. This sequence joins TRBV2 and TRBJ2-7; D unresolved. Here the CDR3 reads CASKTDSYEQYF. For the CDR3, the DNA is TGTGCCAGCAAGACCGACTCCTACGAGCAGTACTTC.